These 8 T cell receptor beta chains came from one sample sequenced in a study of patients and donors after allogeneic stem cell transplantation. In TCRdb, the RT-PCR reads were re-called with MiXCR into one record per CDR3 protein. Seen here are hundreds of thousands of distinct CDR3 sequences, around 15% observed once, and the top ten hold 6.5% to 7.5%. Sequencing was done on a sample of blood, either unsorted or a sorted T cell fraction (not recorded which). These receptor sequences come from a human donor who was either an allogeneic HSCT recipient or a stem cell or donor lymphocyte infusion donor (not recorded which). It is not recorded whose cells these are; they may come from a transplant donor.

There are a few counts of this clonotype. Given the absence of the conserved phenylalanine or tryptophan at the CDR3 end, a read error is likely. The DNA is left out, because the CDR3 cannot be placed on it with certainty; the CDR3 is given as TCRdb lists it. This chain joins TRBV6-5 and TRBJ2-5; whether TRBD2, the table's D call, matches the DNA was not checked. The CDR3 is made up of 11 amino acids, end residues included. Germline loops: CDR1 MNHEY, CDR2 SVGAGI. CDR3 amino acids: CASRGGGAGRI.

This rearrangement joins TRBV29-1 to TRBJ1-1, with D tentatively TRBD1 (6 bases). Germline CDR1 is SQVTM and CDR2 is ANQGSEA. Deletions cut 6 bases from V and 1 base from J, with 9 bases between. The CDR3 totals 12 residues. CDR3 residues: CSVEQGNTEAFF. The CDR3 nucleotides read TGCAGCGTCGAACAGGGGAACACTGAAGCTTTCTTT.

The gene calls are TRBV6-2 or TRBV6-3 and TRBJ2-7; D might be TRBD1 (5 bases). The CDR3 length is 13 residues. The ends were cut back, 4 bases at V and 6 bases at J, with 13 bases in the middle. Germline V CDR1 and CDR2: MNHEY, SVGEGT. The CDR3: CASSLGPRSEQYF. Written as DNA, the CDR3 is TGTGCCAGCAGTTTGGGGCCACGCTCCGAGCAGTACTTC.

This clonotype was counted at least ten times. This chain uses TRBV24-1 with TRBJ2-7; the D gene is possibly TRBD2 (5 bases). Trimming removed 7 bases at V and 4 bases at J, with 10 bases between. The CDR3 is made up of 12 amino acids. The germline V gene encodes CDR1 KGHDR and CDR2 SFDVKD. CDR3 protein: CATRGEGYEQYF. The CDR3 coding sequence is TGTGCCACCAGGGGCGAGGGTTACGAGCAGTACTTC.

This sequence joins TRBV7-2 and TRBJ1-4; 10 bases line up with TRBD1. The germline gives CDR1 SGHTA, CDR2 FQGNSA. Trimming at V came to 5 bases and at J to 8 bases, leaving 8 bases not matched to a gene. This CDR3 spans 15 amino acids. The CDR3 DNA follows: TGTGCCAGCAGCCTTACCGGGACAGGGGTAGAAAAACTGTTTTTT. It specifies CASSLTGTGVEKLFF.

This sequence joins TRBV11-2 and TRBJ2-7; D is unresolved. Germline CDR1 is SGHAT and CDR2 is FQNNGV. Trimming cost V 1 base and J 3 bases, with 10 bases left between them. This CDR3 spans 14 amino acids. This CDR3 reads CASSLAGSYYEQYF. CDR3 nucleotide sequence: TGTGCCAGCAGCTTAGCTGGGTCCTACTACGAGCAGTACTTC.

This clonotype was found a few times. The gene calls are TRBV7-9 and TRBJ2-1; unclear D gene. Germline values: CDR1 SEHNR, CDR2 FQNEAQ (reference sequence). V was clipped by 4 bases and J by 0 bases, with 10 bases between them. The length of the CDR3 is 15 residues. This CDR3 reads CASSSRRSSYNEQFF. CDR3 DNA sequence: TGTGCCAGCAGCTCCAGACGGAGCTCCTACAATGAGCAGTTCTTC.

The chain carries TRBV19 and TRBJ2-1, with 14 nucleotides matching TRBD2. V shed 6 bases and J 9 bases; nucleotides not matched to a gene: 7. Germline-derived CDR1 and CDR2 are LNHDA and SQIVND (reference sequence). The CDR3 runs 15 residues. The CDR3: CASSLTGTSGSEQFF. The CDR3 DNA is TGTGCCAGTAGCCTCACCGGGACTAGCGGGAGTGAGCAGTTCTTC.